What follows are 3 T cell receptor beta chains derived from one specimen sequenced in a study of vaccination effects on CD4 cells after COVID-19. Their antigen targets remain unknown. The method was immunoSEQ multiplex PCR; TCRdb's version includes in-frame clones alone and lacks a portion of them. The table has under 70,000 clones, more than 65% seen once. Expansion with viral peptide pools was applied to antigen-specific CD4+ T cells by the ViraFEST assay prior to sequencing. Once cultured for 10 days, the cells underwent separation to obtain CD4+ T cells. Infection with SARS-CoV-2 occurred in the person between March and December 2020, and PCR confirmed it. The sequenced sample was CD4+ T cells from PBMCs cultured with HIV peptides, obtained before COVID-19 vaccination. The subset: HIV-1 Nef peptide pool negative control/reference culture. The receptors shown here come from a human donor who had a prior SARS-CoV-2 infection.

The CDR3 here is CASSFFGYATSGSRGNEQFF. CDR3 coding DNA: TGTGCCAGCAGTTTTTTTGGTTATGCGACTAGCGGGAGTCGGGGCAATGAGCAGTTCTTC. The V call is TRBV28, the J call TRBJ2-1; 12 bases align to TRBD2. Trimming removed 3 bases from V and 6 bases from J; junction bases left unmatched: 18. Germline assignment: CDR1 MDHEN and CDR2 SYDVKM. This CDR3 comprises 20 residues.

This clone has more than one count but fewer than ten. The chain carries TRBV3-1 (or the pseudogene TRBV3-2) and TRBJ1-3; 7 nucleotides line up with TRBD1. There are 15 residues in the CDR3. Germline V lookup: CDR1 LGHDT, CDR2 YNNKEL (reference sequence). The junction had 4 bases not matched to a gene; V was cut back by 4 bases and J by 1 base. The CDR3 coding sequence is TGTGCCAGCAGCCTCGGGACAGCATCTGGAAACACCATATATTTT. This translates into CASSLGTASGNTIYF.

The V call is TRBV10-2, the J call TRBJ2-5, with 11 nucleotides matching TRBD2. In germline, CDR1 is WSHSY, CDR2 SAAADI. The CDR3 is 15 residues long. V gave up 6 bases and J gave up 2 bases; unmatched junction bases: 5. CDR3 sequence (DNA): TGCGCCAGCAGGATGGGACTAGCGGCACAAGAGACCCAGTACTTC. Protein: CASRMGLAAQETQYF.